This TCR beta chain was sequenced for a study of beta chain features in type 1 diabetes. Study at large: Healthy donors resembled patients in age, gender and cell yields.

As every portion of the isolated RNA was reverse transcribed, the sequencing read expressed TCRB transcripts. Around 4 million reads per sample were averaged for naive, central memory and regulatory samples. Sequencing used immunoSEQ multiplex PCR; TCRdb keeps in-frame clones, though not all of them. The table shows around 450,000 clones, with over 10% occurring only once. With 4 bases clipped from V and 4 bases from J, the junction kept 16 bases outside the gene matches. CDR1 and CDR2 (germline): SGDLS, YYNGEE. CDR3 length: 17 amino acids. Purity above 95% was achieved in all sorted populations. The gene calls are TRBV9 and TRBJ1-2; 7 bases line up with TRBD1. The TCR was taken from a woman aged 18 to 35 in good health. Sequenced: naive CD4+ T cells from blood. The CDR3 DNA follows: TGTGCCAGCAGCTCAAGGGGACAGACAGGAACTACCTATGGCTACACCTTC. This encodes CASSSRGQTGTTYGYTF.